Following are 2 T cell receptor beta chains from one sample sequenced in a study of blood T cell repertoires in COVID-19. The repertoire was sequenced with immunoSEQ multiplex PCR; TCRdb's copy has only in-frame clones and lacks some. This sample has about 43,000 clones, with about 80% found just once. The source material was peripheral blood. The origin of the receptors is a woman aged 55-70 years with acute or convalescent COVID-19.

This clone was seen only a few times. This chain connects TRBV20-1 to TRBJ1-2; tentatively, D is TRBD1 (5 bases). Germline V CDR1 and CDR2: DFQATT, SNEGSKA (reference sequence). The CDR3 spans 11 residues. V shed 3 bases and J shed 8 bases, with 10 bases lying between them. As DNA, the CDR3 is TGCAGTGCTAGGTGGACAAAGGGCTACACCTTC. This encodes CSARWTKGYTF.

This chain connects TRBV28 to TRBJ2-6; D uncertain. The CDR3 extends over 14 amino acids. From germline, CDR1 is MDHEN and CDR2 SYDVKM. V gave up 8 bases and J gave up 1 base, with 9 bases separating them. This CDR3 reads CASLTPSGANVLTF. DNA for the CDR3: TGTGCCAGCCTCACTCCTTCTGGGGCCAACGTCCTGACTTTC. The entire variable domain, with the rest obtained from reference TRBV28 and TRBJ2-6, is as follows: DVKVTQSSRYLVKRTGEKVFLECVQDMDHENMFWYRQDPGLGLRLIYFSYDVKMKEKGDIPEGYSVSREKKERFSLILESASTNQTSMYLCASLTPSGANVLTFGAGSRLTVL.